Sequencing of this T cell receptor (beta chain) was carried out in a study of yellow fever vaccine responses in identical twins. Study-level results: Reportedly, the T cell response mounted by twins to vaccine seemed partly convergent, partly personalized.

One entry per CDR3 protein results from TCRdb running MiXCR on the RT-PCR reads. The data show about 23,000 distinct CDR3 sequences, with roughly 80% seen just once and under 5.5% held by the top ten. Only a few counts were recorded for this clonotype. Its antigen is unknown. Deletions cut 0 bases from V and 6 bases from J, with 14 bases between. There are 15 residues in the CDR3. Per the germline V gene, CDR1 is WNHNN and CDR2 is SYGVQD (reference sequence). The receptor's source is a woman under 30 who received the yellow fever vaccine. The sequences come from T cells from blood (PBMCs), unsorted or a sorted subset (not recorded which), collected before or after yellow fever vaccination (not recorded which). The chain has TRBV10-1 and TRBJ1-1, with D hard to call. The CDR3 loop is CASSESTRVGSEAFF. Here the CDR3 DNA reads TGCGCCAGCAGTGAGTCTACCCGGGTGGGGTCTGAAGCTTTCTTT.